Listed here are 29 T cell receptor beta chains from one sample, sequenced in a study of blood T cell repertoires in COVID-19. Profiling relied on immunoSEQ multiplex PCR, and the TCRdb table lists in-frame clones only, not all of them. This table holds roughly 300,000 clones, 90% found once. Sample: peripheral blood. The source is a woman aged 25 to 39 with COVID-19, enrolled during active disease.

The rearrangement links TRBV5-4 to TRBJ2-7; 11 bases are a match to TRBD1. The CDR3 runs 16 residues. Trimming at V came to 4 bases and at J to 4 bases, leaving 10 bases not matched to a gene. The germline CDR1 and CDR2 sequences are SGHNT and YYREEE (reference sequence). DNA of the CDR3: TGTGCCAGCAGCCGGGGACAGGGGGGGGTATTGTACGAGCAGTACTTC. It yields the protein CASSRGQGGVLYEQYF. The full variable domain, rest sourced from reference TRBV5-4 and TRBJ2-7, is ETGVTQSPTHLIKTRGQQVTLRCSSQSGHNTVSWYQQALGQGPQFIFQYYREEENGRGNFPPRFSGLQFPNYSSELNVNALELDDSALYLCASSRGQGGVLYEQYFGPGTRLTVT.

The gene calls are TRBV29-1 and TRBJ2-5, with a possible D match to TRBD1 (5 bases). CDR3 length: 13 residues. V lost 7 bases and J 4 bases, leaving 16 bases between the germline ends. Germline V gives CDR1 SQVTM, CDR2 ANQGSEA. The CDR3 reads CSGGQGRLETQYF. In nucleotides, the CDR3 is TGCAGCGGAGGTCAGGGTCGGTTAGAGACCCAGTACTTC.

This clone was seen only once. The chain has TRBV2 and TRBJ1-5, with D maybe TRBD1 (5 bases). V was trimmed by 8 bases and J by 7 bases, leaving 18 bases between them. This CDR3 is 14 amino acids long. Germline V gene lookup returns CDR1 SNHLY and CDR2 FYNNEI. CDR3 protein: CASGREGLGQPQHF. CDR3 sequence (DNA): TGTGCCAGCGGGAGGGAGGGGTTAGGACAGCCCCAGCATTTT.

This clone was seen just once. V usage is TRBV15 and J usage is TRBJ2-7; 7 positions match TRBD2. After removal of 1 base from V and 4 bases from J, the junction contained 4 bases not matched to a gene. This CDR3 region has 14 residues. The germline V gene has CDR1 LNHNV and CDR2 YYDKDF (reference sequence). This chain's CDR3 is CATSRGGSLYEQYF. The CDR3 coding sequence is TGTGCCACCAGCAGAGGCGGGAGCCTTTACGAGCAGTACTTC.

The chain joins TRBV5-6 to TRBJ1-2, with D unclear. The CDR3 runs to 13 residues. Per the germline V gene, CDR1 is SGHDT and CDR2 is YYEEEE. V gave up 4 bases and J gave up 2 bases, with 9 bases separating them. The DNA of the CDR3 is TGTGCCAGCAGCCAAGACTTCAACTATGGCTACACCTTC. Protein: CASSQDFNYGYTF.

V and J are TRBV5-1 and TRBJ1-1; D gene ambiguous. Germline CDR1 and CDR2: SGHRS and YFSETQ. The CDR3 contains 13 residues. Deletions cut 2 bases from V and 2 bases from J, with 7 bases between. The CDR3 sequence is CASSFRRNTEAFF. The DNA for the CDR3 is TGCGCCAGCAGCTTCCGGAGAAACACTGAAGCTTTCTTT.

This chain's CDR3 is CATSEGRAGVPNNEQFF. The CDR3 coding sequence is TGTGCCACCAGTGAGGGGAGAGCGGGAGTCCCCAACAATGAGCAGTTCTTC. This rearrangement joins TRBV24-1 to TRBJ2-1; the match to TRBD2 covers 8 bases. This CDR3 is 17 amino acids long. V dropped 4 bases and J dropped 5; count of bases not matched to a gene: 12. CDR1 is KGHDR, CDR2 SFDVKD, per germline.

The V and J genes are TRBV27 and TRBJ1-2; D is unresolved. V lost 6 bases to trimming and J lost 2 bases, with 10 bases between them. The CDR3 totals 13 residues. Germline values: CDR1 MNHEY, CDR2 SMNVEV (reference sequence). The CDR3 DNA is TGTGCCAGCAGCCCTTTCCAGAACTATGGCTACACCTTC. It encodes CASSPFQNYGYTF.

Notes on this clone: This sample includes further DNA sequences coding for the same CDR3. V is TRBV7-9 and J is TRBJ2-7; D gene unclear. V lost 5 bases, J lost 0 bases, and 5 bases lay in between. Germline assignment: CDR1 SEHNR and CDR2 FQNEAQ (reference sequence). The CDR3 totals 12 residues. CDR3: CASSTSSYEQYF. DNA for the CDR3: TGTGCCAGCAGCACATCCTCCTACGAGCAGTACTTC.

This chain links TRBV7-6 with TRBJ1-4; D remains unclear. V shed 1 base and J shed 5 bases, with 11 bases lying between them. CDR1 is SGHVS and CDR2 is FNYEAQ in the germline V gene. This CDR3 has 15 residues. The CDR3 reads CASSLGAELNEKLFF. The CDR3 coding sequence is TGTGCCAGCAGCTTAGGGGCAGAACTGAATGAAAAACTGTTTTTT.

The J gene is TRBJ2-1, the V gene TRBV3-1 (or the pseudogene TRBV3-2); D is possibly TRBD1 (6 bases). The CDR3 is made up of 16 amino acids. V was cut by 4 bases and J by 2 bases, with 15 bases left in between. Germline lookup yields CDR1 LGHDT and CDR2 YNNKEL (reference sequence). CDR3 protein: CASSRGPRGTYNEQFF. The CDR3 DNA reads as TGTGCCAGCAGCCGTGGTCCCAGGGGCACCTACAATGAGCAGTTCTTC.

This rearrangement joins TRBV27 to TRBJ1-5, with D perhaps TRBD1 (6 bases). Trimming removed 6 bases at V and 7 bases at J, with 16 bases between. The CDR3 runs to 14 residues. CDR1 is MNHEY, CDR2 SMNVEV, per germline (reference sequence). The CDR3, as DNA: TGTGCCAGCAGCCATAACAGGGTGAGCCAGCCCCAGCATTTT. Protein product: CASSHNRVSQPQHF.

The gene calls are TRBV28 and TRBJ1-2, with D tentatively TRBD1 (6 bases). V lost 5 bases and J 10 bases, leaving 14 bases between the germline ends. The germline CDR1 and CDR2 sequences are MDHEN and SYDVKM. CDR3 size: 12 residues. The CDR3 DNA sequence: TGTGCCAGCAGTCTCCCGGGACACTACTACACCTTC. Its translation: CASSLPGHYYTF.

The chain is built from TRBV2 and TRBJ2-7, with D perhaps TRBD1 (6 bases). The CDR3 loop spans 14 amino acids. Trimming removed 7 bases from V and 0 bases from J, with 13 bases in between. Germline V gene data show CDR1 as SNHLY and CDR2 as FYNNEI. This CDR3 is CASMLRDNSYEQYF. The CDR3 bases are TGTGCCAGCATGCTCCGGGACAACTCCTACGAGCAGTACTTC.

V is TRBV5-4 and J is TRBJ2-1, with D tentatively TRBD1 (6 bases). The V gene lost 3 bases and the J gene lost 10 bases, with 11 bases spanning the gap. The germline V gene has CDR1 SGHNT and CDR2 YYREEE (reference sequence). The CDR3 sequence is 12 residues long. The CDR3 coding sequence is TGTGCCAGCAGCTGGCAGGGGAACGAGCAGTTCTTC. Translating gives CASSWQGNEQFF.

The chain combines TRBV28 with TRBJ1-5; D might be TRBD1 (5 bases). V lost 5 bases and J 12 bases, leaving 14 bases between the germline ends. Germline V gene lookup returns CDR1 MDHEN and CDR2 SYDVKM. The CDR3 covers 12 residues. This CDR3 reads CASSPGASYQHF. CDR3 sequence (DNA): TGTGCCAGCAGTCCTGGGGCTTCATACCAGCATTTT.

V gene TRBV30 combines with J gene TRBJ2-1, with TRBD2 as a possible D gene (6 bases). Germline CDR1 reads GTSNPN; CDR2 reads SVGIG (reference sequence). Trimming removed 3 bases from V and 7 bases from J, with 16 bases in between. CDR3 size: 14 residues. CDR3 sequence: CAWRAFTSTNEQFF. In DNA, the CDR3 is TGTGCCTGGAGGGCGTTTACTAGCACTAATGAGCAGTTCTTC.

The table lists this clone with a count of one. The chain links TRBV7-2 to TRBJ1-2; no firm D call. The V end was cut by 9 bases, the J end by 4 bases, with 9 bases between. The CDR3 runs 11 residues. Germline values: CDR1 SGHTA, CDR2 FQGNSA. The CDR3 sequence is CASRVTYGYTF. CDR3 bases: TGTGCCAGTCGGGTGACCTATGGCTACACCTTC.

The chain joins TRBV4-1 to TRBJ1-5, with 8 nucleotides matching TRBD1. The CDR3 sequence is 15 residues long. The trim removed 3 bases at V and 7 bases at J, leaving 8 bases unmatched. Germline V gene sequence: CDR1 MGHRA, CDR2 YSYEKL. CDR3 loop: CASSHFLGQAQPQHF. CDR3 bases: TGCGCCAGCAGCCACTTTCTGGGACAGGCCCAGCCCCAGCATTTT.

This clone appeared once. The rearrangement joins TRBV7-9 to TRBJ2-3; TRBD1 aligns across 9 bases. Germline lookup yields CDR1 SEHNR and CDR2 FQNEAQ (reference sequence). CDR3 length: 14 amino acids. Trimming at V came to 4 bases and at J to 4 bases, leaving 3 bases not matched to a gene. The CDR3 loop is CASSSGQGSDTQYF. The CDR3 DNA follows: TGTGCCAGCAGCTCGGGACAGGGTTCAGATACGCAGTATTTT.

V and J are TRBV5-6 and TRBJ2-7; the match to TRBD2 covers 12 bases. The CDR3 covers 15 residues. The V segment lost 4 bases and the J segment 3 bases; nucleotides outside the gene matches: 5. CDR1 and CDR2 from the germline V gene are SGHDT and YYEEEE. The CDR3 here is CASSMTSGRFYEQYF. In DNA, the CDR3 is TGTGCCAGCAGCATGACTAGCGGGAGATTCTACGAGCAGTACTTC.

V usage is TRBV28 and J usage is TRBJ1-5, with 9 nucleotides matching TRBD1. Germline CDR1 MDHEN, CDR2 SYDVKM. The V gene end was trimmed by 4 bases and the J gene end by 2 bases; junction bases not matched to a gene: 9. The CDR3 totals 17 residues. CDR3 protein: CASSSLTGGIGNQPQHF. The CDR3 DNA is TGTGCCAGCAGTTCCCTGACAGGGGGGATAGGCAATCAGCCCCAGCATTTT.

Regarding this clone: The same CDR3 can be traced to other DNA sequences in this sample. The chain links TRBV9 to TRBJ2-7; a possible D gene is TRBD1 (6 bases). Trimming removed 4 bases from V and 3 bases from J, with 11 bases in between. Germline values: CDR1 SGDLS, CDR2 YYNGEE. The CDR3 runs to 13 residues. In DNA form, the CDR3 reads TGTGCCAGCAGCCGACCAGGGGTCTACGAGCAGTACTTC. Translation: CASSRPGVYEQYF.

The rearrangement joins TRBV28 to TRBJ1-3; D call uncertain. Trimming cost V 7 bases and J 0 bases, with 22 bases left between them. The CDR3 totals 18 residues. Germline assignment: CDR1 MDHEN and CDR2 SYDVKM. The CDR3: CASIPRAATLRSGNTIYF. The CDR3 DNA sequence: TGTGCCAGCATCCCGAGGGCAGCGACCCTCCGCTCTGGAAACACCATATATTTT. The full variable domain, rest sourced from reference TRBV28 and TRBJ1-3, is DVKVTQSSRYLVKRTGEKVFLECVQDMDHENMFWYRQDPGLGLRLIYFSYDVKMKEKGDIPEGYSVSREKKERFSLILESASTNQTSMYLCASIPRAATLRSGNTIYFGEGSWLTVV.

This clone was detected only once. V usage is TRBV19 and J usage is TRBJ2-3; TRBD1 matches 8 bases. Germline assignment: CDR1 LNHDA and CDR2 SQIVND (reference sequence). This CDR3 contains 16 residues. V trimming: 2 bases; J trimming: 3 bases; junction bases outside the gene matches: 7. CDR3: CASSITGQGATDTQYF. The CDR3 DNA follows: TGTGCCAGTAGTATAACGGGGCAGGGGGCAACAGATACGCAGTATTTT.

A few counts support this clone. Different DNA sequences within this sample yield the same CDR3. V usage is TRBV5-1 and J usage is TRBJ2-1; 7 nucleotides match TRBD1. V trimming: 0 bases; J trimming: 4 bases; junction bases outside the gene matches: 1. The germline CDR1 and CDR2 sequences are SGHRS and YFSETQ. This CDR3 has 14 residues. The CDR3 protein is CASSLGQGYNEQFF. The CDR3 nucleotides are TGCGCCAGCAGCTTGGGACAGGGTTACAATGAGCAGTTCTTC.

The chain combines TRBV30 with TRBJ1-2, with 7 bases matching TRBD1. The trim removed 2 bases at V and 2 bases at J, leaving 5 bases unmatched. Germline values: CDR1 GTSNPN, CDR2 SVGIG (reference sequence). The CDR3 is 14 amino acids. The CDR3 is CAWSPTGMNYGYTF. The DNA of the CDR3 is TGTGCCTGGAGTCCGACAGGGATGAACTATGGCTACACCTTC.

The J gene is TRBJ2-5, the V gene TRBV19, with D perhaps TRBD2 (6 bases). Germline V lookup: CDR1 LNHDA, CDR2 SQIVND (reference sequence). The CDR3 is 13 residues long. The V end lost 9 bases, the J end lost 5 bases, and 16 bases lay between the germline ends. CDR3 in DNA: TGTGCCAGCCTCGAGCGGGTCACGGAGACCCAGTACTTC. This encodes CASLERVTETQYF. Complete variable domain (other parts from reference TRBV19 and TRBJ2-5): DGGITQSPKYLFRKEGQNVTLSCEQNLNHDAMYWYRQDPGQGLRLIYYSQIVNDFQKGDIAEGYSVSREKKESFPLTVTSAQKNPTAFYLCASLERVTETQYFGPGTRLLVL.

This clone was detected only once. The V gene is TRBV28, the J gene TRBJ1-2; the D gene is possibly TRBD1 (5 bases). The germline V and J ends were trimmed by 3 bases and 6 bases, with 11 bases remaining between them. Germline assignment: CDR1 MDHEN and CDR2 SYDVKM. The CDR3 runs 13 residues. CDR3 in amino acids: CASSLKQVHGYTF. Here the CDR3 DNA reads TGTGCCAGCAGTTTGAAACAGGTCCATGGCTACACCTTC.